This TCR beta chain emerged from a study of T cell repertoires in cytomegalovirus infection. Study background: Recently identified HLA-C-restricted CMV epitopes were used, and well-studied HLA-B-restricted CMV epitopes were used as well. Carrying CMV and the relevant HLA type showed in public TCR beta signatures.

This clonotype occurred a few times. The antigen is undetermined. TCRdb reprocessed the reads with MiXCR, giving one entry per CDR3 protein. This sample has 700,000 to 950,000 distinct CDR3 sequences, with around a third found just once. Between the trimmed V and J ends, which lost 5 bases and 0 bases, there was a span of 7 bases. The CDR3 length is 14 residues. Looked up from germline, CDR1 is SGHTA and CDR2 is FQGNSA. The study's findings and limits: Cumulative public TCR beta family frequency identified CMV carriers with the relevant HLA. Across the ex vivo response, the dominant clonotypes were HLA-C-restricted CMV-specific TCR beta clonotypes.

The V call is TRBV7-2, the J call TRBJ2-2, with D perhaps matching TRBD2 (5 bases). The sample consisted of cultured CD8+ T cells from PBMCs, taken from culture after CMV antigen stimulation. The origin of this receptor is a human donor in good health (CMV status not recorded). Some clones in this sample may be carry-over from other donors' samples. As DNA, the CDR3 is TGTGCCAGCAGCCCGAGGGCGAACACCGGGGAGCTGTTTTTT. Translation: CASSPRANTGELFF.